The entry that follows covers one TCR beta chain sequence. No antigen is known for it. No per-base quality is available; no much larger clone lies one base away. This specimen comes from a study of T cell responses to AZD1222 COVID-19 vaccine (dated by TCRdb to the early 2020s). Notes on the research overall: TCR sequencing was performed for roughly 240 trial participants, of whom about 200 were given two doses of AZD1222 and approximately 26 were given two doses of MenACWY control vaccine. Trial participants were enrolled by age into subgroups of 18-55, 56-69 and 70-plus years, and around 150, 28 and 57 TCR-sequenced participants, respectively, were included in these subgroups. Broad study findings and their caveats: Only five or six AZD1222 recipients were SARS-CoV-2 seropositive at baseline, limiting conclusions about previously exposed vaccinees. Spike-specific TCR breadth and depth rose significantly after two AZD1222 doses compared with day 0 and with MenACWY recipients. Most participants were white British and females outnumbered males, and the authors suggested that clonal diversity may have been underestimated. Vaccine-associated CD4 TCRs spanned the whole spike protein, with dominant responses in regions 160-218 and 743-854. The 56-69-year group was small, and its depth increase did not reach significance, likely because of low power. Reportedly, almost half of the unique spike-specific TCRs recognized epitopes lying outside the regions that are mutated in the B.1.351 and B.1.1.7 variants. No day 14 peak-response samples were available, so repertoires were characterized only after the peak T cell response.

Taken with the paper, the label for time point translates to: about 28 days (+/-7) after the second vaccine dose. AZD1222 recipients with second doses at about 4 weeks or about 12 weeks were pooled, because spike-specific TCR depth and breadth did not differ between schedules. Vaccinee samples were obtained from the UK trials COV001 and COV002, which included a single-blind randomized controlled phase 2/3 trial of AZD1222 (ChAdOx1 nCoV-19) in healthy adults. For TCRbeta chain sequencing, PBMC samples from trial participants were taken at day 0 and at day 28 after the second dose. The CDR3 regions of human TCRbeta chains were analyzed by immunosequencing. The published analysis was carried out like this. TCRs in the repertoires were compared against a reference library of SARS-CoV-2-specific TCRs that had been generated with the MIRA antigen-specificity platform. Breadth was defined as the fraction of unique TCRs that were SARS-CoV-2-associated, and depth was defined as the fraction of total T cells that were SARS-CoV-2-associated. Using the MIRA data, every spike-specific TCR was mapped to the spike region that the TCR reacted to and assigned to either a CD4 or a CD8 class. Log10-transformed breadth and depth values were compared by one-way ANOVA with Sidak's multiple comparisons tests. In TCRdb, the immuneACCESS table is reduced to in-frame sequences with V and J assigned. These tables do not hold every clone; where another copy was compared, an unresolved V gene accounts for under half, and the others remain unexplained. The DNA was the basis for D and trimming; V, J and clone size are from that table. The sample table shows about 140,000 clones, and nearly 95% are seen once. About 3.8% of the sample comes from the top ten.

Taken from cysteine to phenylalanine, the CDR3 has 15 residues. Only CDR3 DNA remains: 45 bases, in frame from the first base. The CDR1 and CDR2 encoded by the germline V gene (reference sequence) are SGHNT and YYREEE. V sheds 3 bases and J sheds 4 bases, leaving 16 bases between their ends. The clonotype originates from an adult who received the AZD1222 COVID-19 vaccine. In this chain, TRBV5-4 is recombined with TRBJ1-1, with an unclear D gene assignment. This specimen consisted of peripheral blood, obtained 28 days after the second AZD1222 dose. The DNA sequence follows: TGTGCCAGCAGCTCGGTCGGGGAGGGAGGCACTGAAGCTTTCTTT. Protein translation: CASSSVGEGGTEAFF.